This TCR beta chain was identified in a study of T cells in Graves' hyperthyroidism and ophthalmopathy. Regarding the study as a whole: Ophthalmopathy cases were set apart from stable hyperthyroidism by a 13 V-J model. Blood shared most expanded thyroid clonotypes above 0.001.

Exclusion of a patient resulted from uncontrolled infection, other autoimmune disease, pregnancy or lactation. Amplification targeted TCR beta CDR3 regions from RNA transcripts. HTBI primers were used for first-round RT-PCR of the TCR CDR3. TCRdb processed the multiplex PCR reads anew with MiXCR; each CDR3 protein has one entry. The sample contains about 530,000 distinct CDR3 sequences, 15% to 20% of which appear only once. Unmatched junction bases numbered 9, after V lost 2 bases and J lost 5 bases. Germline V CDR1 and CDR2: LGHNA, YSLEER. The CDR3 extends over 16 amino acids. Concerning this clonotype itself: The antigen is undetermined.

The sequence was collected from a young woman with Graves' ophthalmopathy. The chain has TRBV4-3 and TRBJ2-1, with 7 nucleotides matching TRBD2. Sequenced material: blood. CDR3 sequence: CASSQFSAGSDNEQFF. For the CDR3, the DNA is TGCGCCAGCAGCCAATTTTCAGCGGGGAGCGACAATGAGCAGTTCTTC.